A single sample gave rise to the 22 T cell receptor beta chains below, sequenced in a study of PD-L1 blockade in urothelial cancer. Some clones are missing from TCRdb's copy, which holds only in-frame ones; the method was immunoSEQ multiplex PCR. The repertoire holds some 71,000 clones, with 85% to 90% as singletons. This material consisted of PBMCs, taken around atezolizumab (anti-PD-L1) treatment. The receptors derive from a man aged 60 to 75 with urothelial cancer.

V and J are TRBV13 and TRBJ1-1, with TRBD1 matching over 11 bases. Per germline, CDR1 PRHDT and CDR2 FYEKMQ (reference sequence). This CDR3 is built from 15 residues. Unmatched junction bases numbered 5, after V lost 5 bases and J lost 3 bases. In nucleotides, the CDR3 is TGTGCCAGCAGCACTCGGACAGGGGGCTACACTGAAGCTTTCTTT. It translates to CASSTRTGGYTEAFF.

The chain uses TRBV21-1 and TRBJ2-1; the table's TRBD1 call for D was not verified on the DNA. TRBV21-1 constitutes a pseudogene. The CDR3 runs 13 residues. CDR3 in amino acids: CASTGQGLNEQFF. The CDR3 DNA reads as TGTGCCAGCACCGGACAGGGGCTGAATGAGCAGTTCTTC.

The chain employs TRBV9 and TRBJ2-5; the match to TRBD2 covers 8 bases. The ends lost 2 bases at V and 5 bases at J; junction bases unmatched: 2. The CDR3 has 13 residues. The germline CDR1 and CDR2 sequences are SGDLS and YYNGEE. The CDR3 sequence is CASSVTSVETQYF. The CDR3 nucleotides are TGTGCCAGCAGCGTGACTAGCGTTGAGACCCAGTACTTC. Using reference TRBV9 and TRBJ2-5 for the parts outside the CDR3, the full variable domain is DSGVTQTPKHLITATGQRVTLRCSPRSGDLSVYWYQQSLDQGLQFLIQYYNGEERAKGNILERFSAQQFPDLHSELNLSSLELGDSALYFCASSVTSVETQYFGPGTRLLVL.

V gene TRBV28 combines with J gene TRBJ2-5; 7 bases are shared with TRBD2. Looked up from germline, CDR1 is MDHEN and CDR2 is SYDVKM. The trim removed 6 bases at V and 7 bases at J, leaving 11 bases unmatched. The CDR3 has 14 residues. Here the CDR3 DNA reads TGTGCCAGCAGACCCCCGGGGGGAGGGCGGACCCAGTACTTC. Translation gives CASRPPGGGRTQYF. Looking up the rest from reference TRBV28 and TRBJ2-5 gives the full variable domain: DVKVTQSSRYLVKRTGEKVFLECVQDMDHENMFWYRQDPGLGLRLIYFSYDVKMKEKGDIPEGYSVSREKKERFSLILESASTNQTSMYLCASRPPGGGRTQYFGPGTRLLVL.

In nucleotides, the CDR3 is TGTGCCAGCAGTTTAGGGACAGGGGGCGCCTTGGGGGAGACCCAGTACTTC. Amino acid sequence: CASSLGTGGALGETQYF. The chain couples TRBV27 to TRBJ2-5; TRBD1 aligns across 12 bases. There are 17 residues in the CDR3. Unmatched junction bases numbered 9, after V lost 2 bases and J lost 5 bases. Germline assignment: CDR1 MNHEY and CDR2 SMNVEV (reference sequence).

The genes are TRBV6-1 and TRBJ2-7; D might be TRBD2 (5 bases). Looked up from germline, CDR1 is MNHNS and CDR2 is SASEGT. This CDR3 comprises 15 residues. V lost 6 bases, J lost 3 bases, and 18 bases lay in between. The CDR3 loop reads CASSPGRDFVYEQYF. The CDR3 DNA reads TGTGCCAGCAGCCCTGGACGGGATTTTGTCTACGAGCAGTACTTC.

The chain employs TRBV10-2 and TRBJ2-7; tentatively, D is TRBD1 (6 bases). CDR1 WSHSY and CDR2 SAAADI come from the germline V gene. The V end was cut by 8 bases, the J end by 3 bases, with 11 bases between. CDR3 length equals 12 residues. The CDR3 sequence: CASGGQLYEQYF. In DNA, the CDR3 is TGCGCCAGCGGTGGACAGCTCTACGAGCAGTACTTC.

V gene TRBV7-9 combines with J gene TRBJ1-6; D might be TRBD1 (5 bases). The CDR3 consists of 15 residues. Trimming pared 5 bases from V and 2 bases from J, leaving 10 bases between. Germline V gives CDR1 SEHNR, CDR2 FQNEAQ (reference sequence). CDR3 sequence (DNA): TGTGCCAGCAGCGGCGGGACGGCCTATAATTCACCCCTCCACTTT. This translates into CASSGGTAYNSPLHF.

V usage is TRBV9 and J usage is TRBJ2-6; 7 bases agree with TRBD1. This CDR3 has 16 residues. The V and J ends lost 7 bases and 0 bases, in that order; junction bases with no gene match: 7. The germline V gene has CDR1 SGDLS and CDR2 YYNGEE. The CDR3 here is CASHRGDISGANVLTF. CDR3 coding DNA: TGTGCCAGCCACAGGGGCGATATCTCTGGGGCCAACGTCCTGACTTTC.

The chain has TRBV5-1 and TRBJ2-3; the match to TRBD2 covers 13 bases. V lost 4 bases and J lost 4; bases outside the gene matches: 6. From germline, CDR1 is SGHRS and CDR2 YFSETQ. The length of the CDR3 is 16 residues. CDR3 sequence reads: CASSPGTSGIADTQYF. The CDR3 DNA reads as TGCGCCAGCAGCCCGGGGACTAGCGGGATAGCAGATACGCAGTATTTT.

This clone appeared a single time. The chain is built from TRBV28 and TRBJ1-4, with 7 bases matching TRBD1. V gave up 6 bases and J gave up 8 bases; unmatched junction bases: 3. The length of the CDR3 is 12 residues. CDR1 is MDHEN, CDR2 SYDVKM, per germline. The chain's CDR3 is CASRRDSEKLFF. CDR3 sequence (DNA): TGTGCCAGCAGAAGGGACAGCGAAAAACTGTTTTTT. The variable domain in full, completed from reference TRBV28 and TRBJ1-4, reads DVKVTQSSRYLVKRTGEKVFLECVQDMDHENMFWYRQDPGLGLRLIYFSYDVKMKEKGDIPEGYSVSREKKERFSLILESASTNQTSMYLCASRRDSEKLFFGSGTQLSVL.

For the CDR3, the DNA is TGTGCCAGCAGCCCTCAACAGGGGGAAGTCTATGGCTACACCTTC. It encodes CASSPQQGEVYGYTF. The chain has TRBV7-2 and TRBJ1-2; TRBD1 matches at 8 bases. Trimming took 5 bases from V and 4 from J; bases not matched to a gene: 9. This CDR3 is 15 amino acids long. Germline loops: CDR1 SGHTA, CDR2 FQGNSA.

A single count supports this clone. This CDR3 is CASSQGQGANTQYF. The CDR3 nucleotides read TGTGCCAGTAGTCAGGGACAGGGCGCGAATACGCAGTATTTT. The rearrangement joins TRBV19 to TRBJ2-3; TRBD1 matches 9 bases. J gave up 7 bases and V 5 bases, and 7 bases lay outside the gene matches. Germline values: CDR1 LNHDA, CDR2 SQIVND (reference sequence). There are 14 residues in the CDR3.

The V and J genes are TRBV7-2 and TRBJ1-5, with D uncertain. V was trimmed by 0 bases and J by 6 bases, leaving 9 bases between them. The germline V gene encodes CDR1 SGHTA and CDR2 FQGNSA. This CDR3 region has 14 residues. The CDR3 nucleotides read TGTGCCAGCAGCTTAGCAGAAGTTAGTCAGCCCCAGCATTTT. Its protein is CASSLAEVSQPQHF.

This chain connects TRBV5-1 to TRBJ1-1; 8 positions match TRBD1. Germline trimming cut 4 bases from V and 5 bases from J; bases unmatched to any gene: 4. The germline gives CDR1 SGHRS, CDR2 YFSETQ. This CDR3 region has 13 residues. The CDR3 nucleotides read TGCGCCAGCAGCCGAACAGGGGGAACTGAAGCTTTCTTT. Its protein is CASSRTGGTEAFF. Drawing the rest from reference TRBV5-1 and TRBJ1-1, the complete variable domain is KAGVTQTPRYLIKTRGQQVTLSCSPISGHRSVSWYQQTPGQGLQFLFEYFSETQRNKGNFPGRFSGRQFSNSRSEMNVSTLELGDSALYLCASSRTGGTEAFFGQGTRLTVV.

The J gene is TRBJ1-1, the V gene TRBV9; TRBD1 matches at 8 bases. Losses at the gene ends were 4 bases for V and 1 base for J; bases not matched to a gene: 12. The germline gives CDR1 SGDLS, CDR2 YYNGEE. The CDR3 contains 17 residues. The CDR3 bases are TGTGCCAGCAGCTCCGAGGACAGGGCCTGGGGGAACACTGAAGCTTTCTTT. Protein: CASSSEDRAWGNTEAFF.

This rearrangement joins TRBV7-2 to TRBJ2-7, with 14 bases aligning to TRBD2. CDR1 and CDR2 from the germline V gene are SGHTA and FQGNSA. CDR3 length: 16 amino acids. Germline trimming cut 5 bases from V and 5 bases from J; bases unmatched to any gene: 8. The CDR3: CASSAGLAGGSHEQYF. DNA for the CDR3: TGTGCCAGCAGCGCAGGACTAGCGGGAGGTTCGCACGAGCAGTACTTC.

V usage is TRBV6-1 and J usage is TRBJ2-3, with no clear D. The CDR3 totals 16 residues. V was pared by 3 bases and J by 7 bases, with 20 bases between. Germline loops: CDR1 MNHNS, CDR2 SASEGT. Here the CDR3 reads CASSDPRRLVVNTQYF. In nucleotides, the CDR3 is TGTGCCAGCAGTGACCCACGGCGTCTAGTTGTTAATACGCAGTATTTT.

This clone came up once. V is TRBV9 and J is TRBJ1-3, with D possibly being TRBD1 (5 bases). V was shortened by 0 bases and J by 0 bases, with 10 bases between the two germline ends. This CDR3 is 16 amino acids long. Germline V gene lookup returns CDR1 SGDLS and CDR2 YYNGEE. As DNA, the CDR3 is TGTGCCAGCAGCGTAGCTCCCAGGGCCTCTGGAAACACCATATATTTT. It is translated as CASSVAPRASGNTIYF.

V usage is TRBV19 and J usage is TRBJ1-2; 7 nucleotides match TRBD1. The CDR3 extends over 15 amino acids. Trimming at V came to 7 bases and at J to 1 base, leaving 9 bases not matched to a gene. The germline CDR1 and CDR2 sequences are LNHDA and SQIVND (reference sequence). CDR3 DNA: TGTGCCAGTATCAGGGACAGACGAAATAACTATGGCTACACCTTC. This translates into CASIRDRRNNYGYTF.

The V call is TRBV6-5, the J call TRBJ2-2, with 8 bases aligning to TRBD1. Trimming took 4 bases from V and 2 from J; bases not matched to a gene: 6. This CDR3 is built from 16 residues. Germline V lookup: CDR1 MNHEY, CDR2 SVGAGI. The CDR3 spells CASSFLGQGNTGELFF. Here the CDR3 DNA reads TGTGCCAGCAGTTTCCTTGGACAGGGAAACACCGGGGAGCTGTTTTTT.

This chain links TRBV9 with TRBJ1-1; D is unresolved. Per the germline V gene, CDR1 is SGDLS and CDR2 is YYNGEE. Trimming pared 0 bases from V and 2 bases from J, leaving 8 bases between. This CDR3 contains 14 residues. For the CDR3, the DNA is TGTGCCAGCAGCGTAGGGCCGATTAACACTGAAGCTTTCTTT. Translation: CASSVGPINTEAFF. Full variable domain (rest looked up from reference TRBV9 and TRBJ1-1): DSGVTQTPKHLITATGQRVTLRCSPRSGDLSVYWYQQSLDQGLQFLIQYYNGEERAKGNILERFSAQQFPDLHSELNLSSLELGDSALYFCASSVGPINTEAFFGQGTRLTVV.